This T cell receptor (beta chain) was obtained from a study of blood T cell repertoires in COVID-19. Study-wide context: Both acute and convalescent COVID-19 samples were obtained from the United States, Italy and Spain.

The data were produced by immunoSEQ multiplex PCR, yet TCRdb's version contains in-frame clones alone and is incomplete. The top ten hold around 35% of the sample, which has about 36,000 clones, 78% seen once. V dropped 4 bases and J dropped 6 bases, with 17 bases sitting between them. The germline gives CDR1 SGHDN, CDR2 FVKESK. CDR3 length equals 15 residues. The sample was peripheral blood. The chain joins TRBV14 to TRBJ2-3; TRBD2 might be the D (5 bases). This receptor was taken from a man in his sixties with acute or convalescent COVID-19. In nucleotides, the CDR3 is TGTGCCAGCAGCCCGAGGAGCGGCCCCCTGGATACGCAGTATTTT. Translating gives CASSPRSGPLDTQYF.